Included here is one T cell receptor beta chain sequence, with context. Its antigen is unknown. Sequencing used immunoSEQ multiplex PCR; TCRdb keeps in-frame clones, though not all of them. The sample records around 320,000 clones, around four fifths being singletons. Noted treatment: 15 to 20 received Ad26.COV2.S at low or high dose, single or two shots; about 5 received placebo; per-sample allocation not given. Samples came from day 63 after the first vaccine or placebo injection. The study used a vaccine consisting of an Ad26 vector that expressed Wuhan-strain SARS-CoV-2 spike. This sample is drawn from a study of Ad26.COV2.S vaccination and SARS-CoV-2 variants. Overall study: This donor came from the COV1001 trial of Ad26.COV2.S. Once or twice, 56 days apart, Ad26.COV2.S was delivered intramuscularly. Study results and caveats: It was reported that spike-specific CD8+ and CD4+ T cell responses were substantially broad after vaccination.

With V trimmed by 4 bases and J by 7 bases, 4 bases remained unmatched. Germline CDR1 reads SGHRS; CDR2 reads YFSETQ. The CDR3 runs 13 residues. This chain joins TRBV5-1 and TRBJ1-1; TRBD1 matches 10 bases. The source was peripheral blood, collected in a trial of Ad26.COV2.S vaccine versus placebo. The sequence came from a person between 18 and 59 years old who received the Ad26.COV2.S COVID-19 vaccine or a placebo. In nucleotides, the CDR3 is TGCGCCAGCAGCCTCGGGGACAGGGGTGAAGCTTTCTTT. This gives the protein CASSLGDRGEAFF.